The source of this T cell receptor (beta chain) is a study of early T cells in non-severe SARS-CoV-2 infection. At the level of the study: Bulk RNA taken from unsorted whole blood was sequenced, leaving chains unpaired.

This clonotype was seen a handful of times. Individually, cDNA molecules had unique molecular identifiers attached to them. One entry per CDR3 protein, called by TCRdb with MiXCR from the 5' RACE reads. The sample carries tens of thousands of distinct CDR3 sequences, 16% recorded once. Germline V lookup: CDR1 LGHNA, CDR2 YNFKEQ. The CDR3 totals 14 residues. V was pared by 5 bases and J by 6 bases, with 16 bases between. J is TRBJ1-2 and V is TRBV4-2; D might be TRBD1 (6 bases). This TCR derives from an adult who was a healthcare worker with PCR-confirmed SARS-CoV-2 infection or an uninfected control (not recorded which). The sample was whole blood, taken at baseline. This chain's CDR3 is CASSGGAGADGYTF. The CDR3 DNA sequence: TGTGCCAGCAGCGGGGGGGCAGGGGCCGATGGCTACACCTTC.